Shown below are 30 T cell receptor beta chains from a single sample sequenced in a study of Ad26.COV2.S vaccination and SARS-CoV-2 variants. Data came from immunoSEQ multiplex PCR; TCRdb stores just in-frame clones and leaves some out. The sample has 350,000 to 500,000 clones, about 90% seen once. Treatment here: 15 to 20 received Ad26.COV2.S at low or high dose, single or two shots; several received placebo; per-sample allocation not given. Repertoires come from day 63 after the first vaccine or placebo injection. Source: peripheral blood, taken in a trial of Ad26.COV2.S vaccine versus placebo. The receptors were sampled from a person between 18 and 59 years old who received the Ad26.COV2.S COVID-19 vaccine or a placebo.

This chain joins TRBV3-1 (or the pseudogene TRBV3-2) and TRBJ2-7; 10 bases match TRBD1. CDR1 and CDR2 from the germline V gene are LGHDT and YNNKEL (reference sequence). The CDR3 runs to 14 residues. V was clipped by 5 bases and J by 3 bases; unmatched bases: 4. The CDR3 protein is CASSSRTGGYEQYF. The CDR3 DNA sequence: TGTGCCAGCAGCTCACGGACAGGGGGCTACGAGCAGTACTTC.

V and J are TRBV20-1 and TRBJ2-7; D ambiguous. The CDR3 covers 12 residues. V shed 3 bases and J shed 0 bases, with 6 bases lying between them. CDR1 and CDR2 from the germline V gene are DFQATT and SNEGSKA (reference sequence). CDR3: CSASDDSYEQYF. The CDR3 region has the DNA TGCAGTGCTAGTGACGACTCCTACGAGCAGTACTTC.

J is TRBJ2-7 and V is TRBV7-2; TRBD2 is a possible D gene (6 bases). The germline V gene encodes CDR1 SGHTA and CDR2 FQGNSA. V dropped 1 base and J dropped 5 bases, with 12 bases sitting between them. The CDR3 length is 14 residues. CDR3 DNA sequence: TGTGCCAGCAGCTTAGTGGGAGGACCCCACGAGCAGTACTTC. Amino acids: CASSLVGGPHEQYF.

V gene TRBV18 combines with J gene TRBJ2-3, with D perhaps TRBD2 (5 bases). The CDR3 contains 15 residues. Trimming shortened V by 3 bases and J by 5 bases, and 15 bases separated the two germline ends. CDR1 KGHSH and CDR2 LQKENI come from the germline V gene. The CDR3 region is CASSPRPGSEDTQYF. CDR3 nucleotide sequence: TGTGCCAGCTCACCCCGCCCGGGGAGTGAAGATACGCAGTATTTT.

The V gene is TRBV28, the J gene TRBJ2-1; 13 bases agree with TRBD2. CDR1 is MDHEN and CDR2 is SYDVKM in the germline V gene. This CDR3 has 16 amino acids. With V trimmed by 1 base and J by 4 bases, 1 base remained unmatched. CDR3 coding DNA: TGTGCCAGCAGTTTATCGGGACTAGCGGGGTACAATGAGCAGTTCTTC. It codes for CASSLSGLAGYNEQFF.

The chain joins TRBV9 to TRBJ2-3; a possible D gene is TRBD2 (5 bases). The CDR3 sequence is 17 residues long. CDR1 and CDR2 from the germline V gene are SGDLS and YYNGEE. V was cut by 3 bases and J by 6 bases, with 23 bases left in between. DNA for the CDR3: TGTGCCAGCAGCGAGTCTCCGGGATCCAGAACCCCCGATACGCAGTATTTT. It codes for CASSESPGSRTPDTQYF.

This clone has a single count. The chain joins TRBV11-2 to TRBJ2-7, with TRBD2 as a possible D gene (5 bases). Germline V gene data show CDR1 as SGHAT and CDR2 as FQNNGV. V was pared by 3 bases and J by 2 bases, with 11 bases between. The CDR3 covers 14 residues. The DNA for the CDR3 is TGTGCCAGCAGCTTTGGTAGCGTCCCCTACGAGCAGTACTTC. Translating gives CASSFGSVPYEQYF.

The V call is TRBV7-3, the J call TRBJ2-2; D is undetermined. V was trimmed by 5 bases and J by 8 bases, leaving 15 bases between them. This CDR3 has 14 amino acids. Per germline, CDR1 SGHTA and CDR2 FQGTGA. CDR3 DNA: TGTGCCAGCAGCCCCCACTTGGGTATGGGGGAGCTGTTTTTT. Encoded protein: CASSPHLGMGELFF. The variable domain in full, with the rest retrieved from reference TRBV7-3 and TRBJ2-2, is GAGVSQTPSNKVTEKGKYVELRCDPISGHTALYWYRQSLGQGPEFLIYFQGTGAADDSGLPNDRFFAVRPEGSVSTLKIQRTERGDSAVYLCASSPHLGMGELFFGEGSRLTVL.

The gene calls are TRBV6-5 and TRBJ2-7; D could derive from TRBD1 or TRBD2 (6 bases each). Looked up from germline, CDR1 is MNHEY and CDR2 is SVGAGI. The CDR3 loop spans 15 amino acids. Trimming cost V 5 bases and J 4 bases, with 18 bases left between them. CDR3 nucleotides: TGTGCCAGCAGTATCTGGAACAGGGCGGGGTACGAGCAGTACTTC. Its protein product is CASSIWNRAGYEQYF.

In the case of this clone: Different DNA sequences within this sample yield the same CDR3. The V and J genes are TRBV4-3 and TRBJ1-1; D is unresolved. The V gene's germline CDR1 is LGHNA and CDR2 YSLEER. This CDR3 is built from 13 residues. V gave up 3 bases and J gave up 1 base, with 6 bases separating them. The chain's CDR3 is CASSQRGNTEAFF. The DNA for the CDR3 is TGCGCCAGCAGCCAGAGAGGGAACACTGAAGCTTTCTTT.

This sequence joins TRBV6-2 or TRBV6-3 and TRBJ2-2, with unresolved D. Germline CDR1 is MNHEY and CDR2 is SVGEGT. The CDR3 extends over 12 amino acids. The germline V and J ends were trimmed by 0 bases and 11 bases, with 7 bases remaining between them. CDR3 in amino acids: CASSYSLVELFF. The CDR3 DNA sequence: TGTGCCAGCAGTTACTCTTTAGTAGAGCTGTTTTTT.

This chain uses TRBV29-1 with TRBJ2-1; 8 nucleotides line up with TRBD2. CDR3 size: 13 residues. Per germline, CDR1 SQVTM and CDR2 ANQGSEA. This CDR3 reads CRVRPSGSDEQFF. For the CDR3, the DNA is TGCAGAGTTCGGCCTAGCGGGTCGGATGAGCAGTTCTTC.

Only a few counts were recorded for this clone. This chain connects TRBV27 to TRBJ2-5; 9 bases agree with TRBD2. CDR1 and CDR2 (germline): MNHEY, SMNVEV (reference sequence). CDR3 length: 15 residues. V dropped 4 bases and J dropped 4; count of bases not matched to a gene: 7. CDR3 sequence: CASSWSREGLETQYF. CDR3 DNA sequence: TGTGCCAGCAGTTGGTCGCGGGAGGGCCTAGAGACCCAGTACTTC.

Only one count was recorded for this clone. The chain couples TRBV6-4 to TRBJ2-3, with 8 positions matching TRBD2. Germline V CDR1 and CDR2: MRHNA, SNTAGT. CDR3 size: 14 residues. V lost 2 bases to trimming and J lost 6 bases; unmatched junction nucleotides: 4. The DNA for the CDR3 is TGTGCCAGCAGTGACAAGGGACTAGGCGATACGCAGTATTTT. Protein: CASSDKGLGDTQYF.

The chain's CDR3 is CASSHPSGLSDYEQYF. The CDR3 coding sequence is TGTGCCAGCAGCCACCCTAGCGGGCTATCGGACTACGAGCAGTACTTC. The V call is TRBV3-1 (or the pseudogene TRBV3-2), the J call TRBJ2-7, with TRBD2 identical over 8 bases. The CDR3 runs to 16 residues. Germline V gives CDR1 LGHDT, CDR2 YNNKEL (reference sequence). V gave up 3 bases and J gave up 3 bases; unmatched junction bases: 10.

This clone is a singleton in its sample. The V call is TRBV12-3 or TRBV12-4, the J call TRBJ1-2, with 8 bases that match TRBD1. The CDR3 covers 13 residues. The J segment lost 5 bases and the V segment lost 6 bases, leaving 5 bases of the junction unmatched. The CDR3: CASRNDRGYGYTF. CDR3 coding DNA: TGTGCCAGCAGGAACGACAGGGGTTATGGCTACACCTTC.

This chain connects TRBV19 to TRBJ2-7; D unresolved. Germline V gene sequence: CDR1 LNHDA, CDR2 SQIVND (reference sequence). CDR3 length: 14 residues. V lost 2 bases and J lost 4, with 12 bases in between. The CDR3 is CASSISAYGYEQYF. The DNA for the CDR3 is TGTGCCAGTAGTATAAGCGCCTACGGTTACGAGCAGTACTTC.

The gene calls are TRBV6-5 and TRBJ1-4, with 9 positions matching TRBD1. Germline-derived CDR1 and CDR2 are MNHEY and SVGAGI. The CDR3 length is 15 residues. V lost 6 bases, J lost 4 bases, and 6 bases stayed unmatched. CDR3 nucleotide sequence: TGTGCCAGCAGCTCCGGGGGACAGGGTAATGAAAAACTGTTTTTT. It is translated as CASSSGGQGNEKLFF.

V and J are TRBV5-4 and TRBJ1-2; 9 nucleotides match TRBD1. The V gene's germline CDR1 is SGHNT and CDR2 YYREEE (reference sequence). The CDR3 consists of 15 residues. With 0 bases clipped from V and 6 bases from J, the junction kept 6 bases outside the gene matches. Here the CDR3 reads CASSLGDRVIHGYTF. CDR3 coding DNA: TGTGCCAGCAGCTTGGGGGACAGGGTTATACATGGCTACACCTTC.

The chain combines TRBV4-2 with TRBJ1-1; TRBD1 matches at 8 bases. The germline V gene encodes CDR1 LGHNA and CDR2 YNFKEQ. V lost 0 bases to trimming and J lost 9 bases; unmatched junction nucleotides: 12. The CDR3 consists of 16 residues. In DNA, the CDR3 is TGTGCCAGCAGCCAAGATCAATCAGGGGGCGCAGCCAAAGCTTTCTTT. Translating it yields CASSQDQSGGAAKAFF.

With regard to this clone: A junction end diverges from the germline sequence, so it may reflect a read error. The chain recombines TRBV20-1 with TRBJ2-4; perhaps TRBD2 as D (5 bases). In germline, CDR1 is DFQATT, CDR2 SNEGSKA (reference sequence). There are 11 residues in the CDR3. CDR3 in amino acids: CSARGQAIQYF. The CDR3 region has the DNA TGCAGTGCGAGAGGGCAAGCCATTCAGTACTTC.

This clone appeared once. This chain joins TRBV5-5 and TRBJ2-7; 7 nucleotides align to TRBD1. V shed 0 bases and J 2 bases; nucleotides not matched to a gene: 5. This CDR3 is 15 amino acids long. CDR1 is SGHKS, CDR2 YYEKEE, per germline (reference sequence). The CDR3 DNA sequence: TGTGCCAGCAGCTTGGGGGACAGAGTCCCCTACGAGCAGTACTTC. This gives the protein CASSLGDRVPYEQYF.

The rearrangement links TRBV6-2 or TRBV6-3 to TRBJ2-5, with D possibly being TRBD1 or TRBD2 (5 bases each). This CDR3 is 12 amino acids long. The V and J ends lost 5 bases and 5 bases respectively, with 9 bases between them. The V gene's germline CDR1 is MNHEY and CDR2 SVGEGT. CDR3 amino acids: CASSLWGETQYF. The CDR3 DNA sequence: TGTGCCAGCAGTCTATGGGGGGAGACCCAGTACTTC.

V usage is TRBV15 and J usage is TRBJ1-5; no clear D gene. Germline CDR1 and CDR2: LNHNV and YYDKDF (reference sequence). This CDR3 region has 16 residues. Trimming removed 0 bases at V and 5 bases at J, with 14 bases between. The CDR3: CATSRDPRNGHQPQHF. As DNA, the CDR3 is TGTGCCACCAGCAGAGATCCCAGGAACGGGCATCAGCCCCAGCATTTT.

V is TRBV7-9 and J is TRBJ1-1; D is ambiguous. The germline V gene encodes CDR1 SEHNR and CDR2 FQNEAQ (reference sequence). There are 15 residues in the CDR3. The V end was cut by 5 bases, the J end by 4 bases, with 17 bases between. The CDR3 loop is CASSGYGSSGTEAFF. The CDR3 DNA is TGTGCCAGCAGCGGCTATGGGAGTTCGGGCACTGAAGCTTTCTTT.

The gene calls are TRBV15 and TRBJ2-7; D remains ambiguous. Per germline, CDR1 LNHNV and CDR2 YYDKDF (reference sequence). CDR3 size: 15 residues. Trimming shortened V by 0 bases and J by 0 bases, and 9 bases separated the two germline ends. This chain's CDR3 is CATSREENFSYEQYF. The CDR3 region has the DNA TGTGCCACCAGCAGAGAAGAGAATTTCTCCTACGAGCAGTACTTC.

This chain links TRBV7-9 with TRBJ2-7; D is possibly TRBD1 (7 bases). The CDR3 has 14 amino acids. The germline V gene has CDR1 SEHNR and CDR2 FQNEAQ (reference sequence). Deletions cut 0 bases from V and 5 bases from J, with 11 bases between. CDR3 DNA sequence: TGTGCCAGCAGCTTAGCCAGGGGGGTCCACGAGCAGTACTTC. Translation: CASSLARGVHEQYF.

The genes are TRBV10-3 and TRBJ2-1; tentative D call: TRBD1 (6 bases). Germline V gives CDR1 ENHRY, CDR2 SYGVKD. This CDR3 comprises 14 residues. V dropped 6 bases and J dropped 2 bases, with 11 bases sitting between them. CDR3 nucleotides: TGTGCCATCAGCCAGGACAGAACCTACAATGAGCAGTTCTTC. Protein sequence: CAISQDRTYNEQFF.

V gene TRBV6-2 or TRBV6-3 combines with J gene TRBJ2-7, with D perhaps given as TRBD1 or TRBD2 (5 bases each). V gave up 5 bases and J gave up 5 bases, with 10 bases separating them. The germline V gene encodes CDR1 MNHEY and CDR2 SVGEGT. The CDR3 consists of 12 residues. CDR3 coding DNA: TGTGCCAGCAGTCACGGGACCCACGAGCAGTACTTC. Its protein is CASSHGTHEQYF.

The V and J genes are TRBV5-1 and TRBJ2-3; TRBD2 might be the D (6 bases). The V and J ends lost 3 bases and 1 base respectively, with 9 bases between them. Germline assignment: CDR1 SGHRS and CDR2 YFSETQ. The CDR3 sequence is 14 residues long. CDR3 sequence reads: CASSYAGRTDTQYF. The DNA of the CDR3 is TGCGCCAGCAGCTATGCGGGACGCACAGATACGCAGTATTTT.